These 9 T cell receptor beta chains were all obtained from the same sample, sequenced in a study of T cell repertoires in cytomegalovirus infection. TCRdb recomputed calls from the reads with MiXCR, one row per CDR3 protein. The sample carries about 260,000 distinct CDR3 sequences, approximately 14% recorded once. Sequences were obtained from PBMCs. The receptors shown here come from a human donor in good health (CMV status not recorded). Some clones in this sample may be carry-over from other donors' samples.

V is TRBV9 and J is TRBJ2-3; the match to TRBD1 covers 9 bases. Germline-derived CDR1 and CDR2 are SGDLS and YYNGEE. V lost 3 bases to trimming and J lost 4 bases; unmatched junction nucleotides: 9. CDR3 length equals 16 residues. This CDR3 is CASSAAGTGYADTQYF. The DNA for the CDR3 is TGTGCCAGCAGCGCGGCCGGGACAGGGTATGCAGATACGCAGTATTTT.

This clonotype was seen ten or more times. The chain employs TRBV12-5 and TRBJ1-1; the D is unclear. Germline V CDR1 and CDR2: LGHNT, FRNRAP. Trimming shortened V by 7 bases and J by 2 bases, and 5 bases separated the two germline ends. The CDR3 length is 11 residues. CDR3 residues: CASVLNTEAFF. CDR3 nucleotide sequence: TGTGCTAGTGTTTTAAACACTGAAGCTTTCTTT. The full variable domain, in which reference TRBV12-5 and TRBJ1-1 provide the parts outside the CDR3, is DARVTQTPRHKVTEMGQEVTMRCQPILGHNTVFWYRQTMMQGLELLAYFRNRAPLDDSGMPKDRFSAEMPDATLATLKIQPSEPRDSAVYFCASVLNTEAFFGQGTRLTVV.

This clonotype was observed a handful of times. The chain has TRBV29-1 and TRBJ2-5, with 11 bases aligning to TRBD2. This CDR3 region has 15 residues. The germline V gene encodes CDR1 SQVTM and CDR2 ANQGSEA. After removal of 7 bases from V and 3 bases from J, the junction contained 10 bases not matched to a gene. This chain's CDR3 is CSAVDPGLAEETQYF. The CDR3 nucleotides are TGCAGCGCTGTGGACCCGGGACTAGCGGAAGAGACCCAGTACTTC.

This clonotype was picked up a small number of times. This chain links TRBV27 with TRBJ2-7, with 8 bases fitting TRBD1. Trimming at V came to 6 bases and at J to 2 bases, leaving 9 bases not matched to a gene. The CDR3 contains 15 residues. Germline CDR1 is MNHEY and CDR2 is SMNVEV (reference sequence). The CDR3 bases are TGTGCCAGCAGATCCTCCGGGACAGGTGCCTACGAGCAGTACTTC. Translation: CASRSSGTGAYEQYF.

This clonotype came up a few times. The chain combines TRBV18 with TRBJ2-7, with TRBD2 identical over 8 bases. Germline V gene data show CDR1 as KGHSH and CDR2 as LQKENI. J lost 0 bases, V lost 3 bases, and 7 bases had no gene match. The CDR3 loop spans 16 amino acids. The CDR3 DNA sequence: TGTGCCAGCTCACCCGGACTAGCTGCAAGCTCCTACGAGCAGTACTTC. Protein: CASSPGLAASSYEQYF. Full variable domain (rest looked up from reference TRBV18 and TRBJ2-7): NAGVMQNPRHLVRRRGQEARLRCSPMKGHSHVYWYRQLPEEGLKFMVYLQKENIIDESGMPKERFSAEFPKEGPSILRIQQVVRGDSAAYFCASSPGLAASSYEQYFGPGTRLTVT.

This clonotype was detected ten times or more. The rearrangement joins TRBV5-5 to TRBJ2-1, with 7 bases aligning to TRBD2. Germline assignment: CDR1 SGHKS and CDR2 YYEKEE (reference sequence). The CDR3 is 15 residues long. V dropped 1 base and J dropped 1; count of bases not matched to a gene: 2. The CDR3 DNA reads as TGTGCCAGCAGCTTGCTTAGCGGGTCCTACAATGAGCAGTTCTTC. This sequence encodes CASSLLSGSYNEQFF.

This clonotype was picked up many times. V gene TRBV7-2 combines with J gene TRBJ2-1, with 7 bases fitting TRBD1. V was pared by 5 bases and J by 6 bases, with 4 bases of the junction left unmatched. From germline, CDR1 is SGHTA and CDR2 FQGNSA. This CDR3 comprises 13 residues. The CDR3 reads CASSLRTGNEQFF. In DNA, the CDR3 is TGTGCCAGCAGCCTTCGGACAGGCAATGAGCAGTTCTTC.

The chain is built from TRBV12-3 or TRBV12-4 and TRBJ2-1; possibly TRBD1 for D (6 bases). The CDR3 contains 16 residues. The V end was cut by 7 bases, the J end by 4 bases, with 20 bases between. The CDR3 DNA is TGTGCCAGCATTCTTGGTTTACCAGGGGTATACAATGAGCAGTTCTTC. Translating gives CASILGLPGVYNEQFF.

This clonotype has only a few counts. The V gene is TRBV4-1, the J gene TRBJ1-4; no reliable D call. V lost 0 bases, J lost 5 bases, and 16 bases lay in between. The CDR3 runs 17 residues. CDR1 MGHRA and CDR2 YSYEKL come from the germline V gene. This CDR3 reads CASSQDGGSIKNEKLFF. In DNA form, the CDR3 reads TGCGCCAGCAGCCAAGATGGCGGCAGTATAAAAAATGAAAAACTGTTTTTT.